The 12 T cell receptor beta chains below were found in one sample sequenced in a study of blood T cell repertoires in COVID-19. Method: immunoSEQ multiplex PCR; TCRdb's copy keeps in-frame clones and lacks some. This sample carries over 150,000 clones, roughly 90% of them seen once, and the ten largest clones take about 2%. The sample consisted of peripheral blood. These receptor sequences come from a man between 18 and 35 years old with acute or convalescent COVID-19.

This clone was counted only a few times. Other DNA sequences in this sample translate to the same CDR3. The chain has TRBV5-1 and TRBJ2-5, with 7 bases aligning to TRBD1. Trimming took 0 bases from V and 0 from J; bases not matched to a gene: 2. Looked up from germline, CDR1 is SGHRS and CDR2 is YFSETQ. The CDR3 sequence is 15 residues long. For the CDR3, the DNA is TGCGCCAGCAGCTTGGGACAGGGATACCAAGAGACCCAGTACTTC. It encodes CASSLGQGYQETQYF.

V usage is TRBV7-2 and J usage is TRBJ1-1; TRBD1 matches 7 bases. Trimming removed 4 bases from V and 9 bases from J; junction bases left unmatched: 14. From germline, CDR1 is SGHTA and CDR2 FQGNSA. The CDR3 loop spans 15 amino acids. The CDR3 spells CASSSTTGQTIKAFF. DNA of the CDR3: TGTGCCAGCAGCTCCACGACGGGACAGACCATTAAAGCTTTCTTT.

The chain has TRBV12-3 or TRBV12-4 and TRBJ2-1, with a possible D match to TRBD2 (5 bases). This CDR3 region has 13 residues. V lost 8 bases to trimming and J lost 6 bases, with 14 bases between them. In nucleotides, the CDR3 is TGTGCCAGCGAGGGCGGTTATTCCAATGAGCAGTTCTTC. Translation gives CASEGGYSNEQFF.

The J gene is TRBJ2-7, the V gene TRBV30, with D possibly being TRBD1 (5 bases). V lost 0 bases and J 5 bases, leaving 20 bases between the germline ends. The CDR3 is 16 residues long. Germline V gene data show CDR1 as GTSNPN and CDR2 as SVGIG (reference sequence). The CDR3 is CAWSVMAAKARDEQYF. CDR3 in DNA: TGTGCCTGGAGTGTAATGGCGGCAAAAGCCAGGGACGAGCAGTACTTC. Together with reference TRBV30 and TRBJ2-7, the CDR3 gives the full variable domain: SQTIHQWPATLVQPVGSPLSLECTVEGTSNPNLYWYRQAAGRGLQLLFYSVGIGQISSEVPQNLSASRPQDRQFILSSKKLLLSDSGFYLCAWSVMAAKARDEQYFGPGTRLTVT.

CDR3 sequence reads: CSVNLQGEKLFF. The CDR3 region has the DNA TGCAGCGTAAATCTACAGGGTGAAAAACTGTTTTTT. This chain joins TRBV29-1 and TRBJ1-4; perhaps TRBD1 as D (6 bases). This CDR3 is built from 12 residues. The V end was cut by 6 bases, the J end by 7 bases, with 12 bases between. Germline values: CDR1 SQVTM, CDR2 ANQGSEA.

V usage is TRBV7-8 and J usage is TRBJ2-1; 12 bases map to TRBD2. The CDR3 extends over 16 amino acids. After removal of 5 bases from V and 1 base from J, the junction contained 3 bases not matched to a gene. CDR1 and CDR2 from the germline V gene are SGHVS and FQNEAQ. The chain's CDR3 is CASSPGLAGSYNEQFF. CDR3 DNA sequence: TGTGCCAGCAGCCCCGGACTAGCGGGATCCTACAATGAGCAGTTCTTC.

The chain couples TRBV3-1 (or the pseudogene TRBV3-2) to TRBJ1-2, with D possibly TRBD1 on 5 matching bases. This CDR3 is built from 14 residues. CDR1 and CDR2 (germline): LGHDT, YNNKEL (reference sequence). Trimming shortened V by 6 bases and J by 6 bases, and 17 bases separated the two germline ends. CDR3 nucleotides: TGTGCCAGCAGGCGGGGGGAGGGGAGGAATGGCTACACCTTC. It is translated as CASRRGEGRNGYTF.

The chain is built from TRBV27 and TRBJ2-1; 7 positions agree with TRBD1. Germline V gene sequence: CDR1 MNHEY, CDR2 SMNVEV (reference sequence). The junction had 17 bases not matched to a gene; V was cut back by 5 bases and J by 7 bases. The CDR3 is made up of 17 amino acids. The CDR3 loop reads CASSLRPGTAGINEQFF. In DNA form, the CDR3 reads TGTGCCAGCAGTCTACGACCCGGGACAGCCGGGATTAATGAGCAGTTCTTC.

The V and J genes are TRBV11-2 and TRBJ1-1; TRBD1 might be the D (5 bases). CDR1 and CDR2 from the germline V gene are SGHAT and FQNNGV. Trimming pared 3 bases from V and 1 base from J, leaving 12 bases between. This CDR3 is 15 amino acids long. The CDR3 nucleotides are TGTGCCAGCAGCTTGGGTAGGGGAGGGAACACTGAAGCTTTCTTT. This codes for CASSLGRGGNTEAFF.

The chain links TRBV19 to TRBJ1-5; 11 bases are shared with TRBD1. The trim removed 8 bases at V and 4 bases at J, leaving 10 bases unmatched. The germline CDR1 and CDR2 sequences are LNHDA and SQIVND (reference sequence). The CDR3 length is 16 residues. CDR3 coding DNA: TGTGCCAGTTATAAACGCGGGACAGGGGGAAATCAGCCCCAGCATTTT. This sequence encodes CASYKRGTGGNQPQHF. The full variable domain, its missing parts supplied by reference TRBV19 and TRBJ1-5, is DGGITQSPKYLFRKEGQNVTLSCEQNLNHDAMYWYRQDPGQGLRLIYYSQIVNDFQKGDIAEGYSVSREKKESFPLTVTSAQKNPTAFYLCASYKRGTGGNQPQHFGDGTRLSIL.

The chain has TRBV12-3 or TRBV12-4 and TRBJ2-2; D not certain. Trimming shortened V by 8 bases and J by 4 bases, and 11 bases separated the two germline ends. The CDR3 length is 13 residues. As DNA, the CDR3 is TGTGCCAGCTACGTTTGGCCCACCGGGGAGCTGTTTTTT. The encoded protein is CASYVWPTGELFF.

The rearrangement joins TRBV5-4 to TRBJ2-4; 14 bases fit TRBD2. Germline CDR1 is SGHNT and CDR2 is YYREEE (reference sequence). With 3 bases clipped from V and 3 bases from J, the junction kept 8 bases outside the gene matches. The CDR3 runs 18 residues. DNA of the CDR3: TGTGCCAGCAGCTCACCGGGACTAGCGGGGGAAGGCAAAAACATTCAGTACTTC. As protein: CASSSPGLAGEGKNIQYF.